This T cell receptor beta chain was identified in a study of T cell changes during pregnancy in multiple sclerosis. Sequencing used immunoSEQ multiplex PCR; TCRdb keeps in-frame clones, though not all of them. The sample yields about 41,000 clones, roughly nine tenths seen once. CDR3 length equals 15 residues. Germline values: CDR1 MNHEY, CDR2 SVGAGI. Trimming at V came to 1 base and at J to 3 bases, leaving 2 bases not matched to a gene. This sequence originates from a female donor with multiple sclerosis, enrolled in a pregnancy study. V usage is TRBV6-5 and J usage is TRBJ2-5; 10 positions agree with TRBD1. The material was CD4+ T cells from peripheral blood mononuclear cells, obtained in the first trimester of pregnancy. The CDR3 DNA is TGTGCCAGCAGTTACTGGACAGGGGGAAAAGAGACCCAGTACTTC. It codes for CASSYWTGGKETQYF.